These T cell receptor beta chains were read from a single sample in a study of cytomegalovirus exposure and HLA in healthy donors. Produced via immunoSEQ multiplex PCR; TCRdb's table is partial and in-frame only. Here the sample spans 160,000 or so clones, about three quarters being singletons. The specimen sequenced was PBMCs. These receptors were collected from a woman in her twenties or thirties in good health and CMV-seronegative. CDR3s include the opening cysteine and the closing phenylalanine or tryptophan. The order of the fields is V gene, D gene, CDR3 protein. A D gene is named only where the DNA matches it firmly.

TRBV28,.,CASSFGGTQPQHF
TRBV4-1,.,CASSPPGYDEAFF
TRBV4-3,.,CASSPGRVKPGANVLTF
TRBV7-3,TRBD1,CASSLKRDRISGNTIYF
TRBV5-4,TRBD2,CASSSKTSGVTDTQYF
TRBV28,.,CASSLLRAASVRRYEQYF
TRBV7-3,.,CASSLTGGRLKEQYF
TRBV30,.,CAWTPSEGDAYEQYF
TRBV19,TRBD1,CASSTGQGNYGYTF
TRBV5-4,TRBD1,CASRNPGQVPLGYTF
TRBV7-8,.,CASSLSIDNEQFF
TRBV4-1,TRBD2,CASSQELAVYNEQFF
TRBV6-1,.,CASSEGWAGRDTQYF
TRBV6-5,TRBD1,CASSLRDRVHEQYF
TRBV7-8,TRBD2,CASSLPGTRYNEQFF
TRBV5-4,.,CASSLGSKVIYNEQFF
TRBV28,.,CASSLFLQAPYEQYF
TRBV27,.,CASSVVGSPLHF
TRBV5-1,TRBD1,CASSDGTGNQPQHF
TRBV6-6,TRBD1,CASSYGGQTNTEAFF
TRBV7-9,.,CASSLAGAREQFF
TRBV25-1,.,CASSGHSEVAGYTF
TRBV9,.,CASSETPNYEQYF
TRBV4-2,.,CASSQVGEFREKLFF
TRBV28,TRBD2,CASRLAGGLETQYF
TRBV4-3,TRBD2,CASSQGSGGAYNEQFF
TRBV5-6,TRBD1,CASSSYFGTGLGYGYTF
TRBV4-1,.,CASSLDPPRGDYYGYTF
TRBV4-3,TRBD2,CASSQLHTSGRSNEQFF
TRBV28,.,CASTPGGQPQHF
TRBV27,TRBD2,CASSLKGPGGFGTQYF
TRBV7-3,.,CASSPNQPQHF
TRBV7-9,.,CASSLAWGTAEAFF
TRBV9,.,CASSVDRSEQFF
TRBV28,TRBD1,CASSLWGQSNEKLFF
TRBV18,.,CASSPQGSGANVLTF
TRBV5-1,.,CASSLGDSGLNIQYF
TRBV7-9,.,CASSLGPPTRGGDNEQFF
TRBV19,.,CASNSGQKSYEQYF
TRBV14,.,CASSPLKRSSYEQYF
TRBV7-3,.,CASSPWSGGRETQYF
TRBV9,TRBD1,CASMGQGADEAFF
TRBV19,TRBD1,CASSIIGTASTDTQYF
TRBV19,TRBD1,CASSVLQGSGANVLTF
TRBV7-9,.,CASSLRVGGGTEAFF
TRBV5-4,TRBD2,CASSFGGGFTDTQYF
TRBV2,.,CASKRDGSSYEQYF
TRBV11-2,TRBD2,CASSPRIAGVISYEQYF
TRBV5-3,.,CAAGWGLLGRRTYEQYF
TRBV2,.,CASIQGLRYF
TRBV10-2,TRBD1,CASSEWQGAETQYF
TRBV27,TRBD1,CASRGDRGLAFF
TRBV18,.,CASSPPRTLSTDTQYF
TRBV5-5,.,CASSLSSNQPQHF
TRBV28,TRBD2,CASSTKREHADTQYF